These 2 T cell receptor beta chains were all obtained from the same sample, sequenced in a study of regulatory T cells in long-lasting Graves disease. With iRepertoire HTBI primers and Arm-PCR of CDR3 regions, TCR beta libraries were built. TCRdb analysed the multiplex PCR reads with MiXCR anew, one entry per CDR3 protein. The sample consists of some 410,000 distinct CDR3 sequences, about a sixth of them appearing once. Time point specified: newly diagnosed GD, antithyroid drugs for less than 3 months. Generation of the TCR library employed RNA extracted from PBMCs. These data were also reused for a study on T cells in Graves' hyperthyroidism and ophthalmopathy.

The input for sequencing was peripheral blood mononuclear cells (PBMCs), taken at new diagnosis, from a patient treated with antithyroid drugs. These receptors came from a woman in her 30s with Graves disease.

A note on this clonotype: It may be a read error: a sequence one base away is much more abundant. The chain carries TRBV7-2 and TRBJ2-1; 13 positions match TRBD2. The CDR3 contains 15 residues. Germline-derived CDR1 and CDR2 are SGHTA and FQGNSA. Trimming at V came to 4 bases and at J to 6 bases, leaving 3 bases not matched to a gene. DNA of the CDR3: TGTGCCAGCAGCTCCTGGACTAGCGGGGGCAATGAGCAGTTCTTC. It codes for CASSSWTSGGNEQFF.

This chain connects TRBV5-6 to TRBJ2-1; the match to TRBD2 covers 7 bases. The CDR3 runs 15 residues. Germline CDR1 SGHDT, CDR2 YYEEEE. Trimming took 4 bases from V and 4 from J; bases not matched to a gene: 8. The CDR3 DNA is TGTGCCAGCAGCGAGGCGGGAGAGAAATACAATGAGCAGTTCTTC. This sequence encodes CASSEAGEKYNEQFF.